This T cell receptor (beta chain) originates from a study of shared clonotypes between healthy human individuals. Study summary: The donor group consisted of a couple of women and three men, aged 18 to 49.

Findings and limits, study-wide: Despite large depth, sorted-subset datasets appeared incompletely sequenced.

This was a deep-level run. About 30,000 T cell genomes, or roughly 180 ng DNA, went into the sorted-subset replicate PCRs. This table comes from immunoSEQ multiplex PCR, and its TCRdb copy is limited to in-frame clones, with some not included. The table shows a few million clones, with roughly 90% occurring only once. CDR3 size: 11 residues. The germline CDR1 and CDR2 sequences are SGHDN and FVKESK. Trimming removed 3 bases from V and 12 bases from J, with 9 bases in between. On this clone itself: Its antigen is not known.

The genes are TRBV14 and TRBJ2-4; the D gene is possibly TRBD1 (6 bases). The sample consisted of naive CD4+ T cells from PBMCs. The subset is: CD45RA+ positively selected. The sequence was obtained from a man aged 18 to 30 in good health. Some clones in this sample may be carry-over from other donors' samples. The CDR3 loop is CASSHGQTQYF. Written as DNA, the CDR3 is TGTGCCAGCAGCCACGGACAGACTCAGTACTTC.